This T cell receptor beta chain was obtained from a study of Ad26.COV2.S vaccination and SARS-CoV-2 variants (dated by TCRdb to the early 2020s). Background on the whole study: Vaccine-arm donors came from COV1001, a multicentre, randomized, double-blind, placebo-controlled phase I-IIa trial of Ad26.COV2.S in healthy adults. Ad26.COV2.S was administered intramuscularly at 5 x 10^10 or 1 x 10^11 viral particles, either as a single shot or as two shots given 56 days apart. Trial participants were randomized into five groups of five: low-dose or high-dose Ad26.COV2.S given once or twice, or placebo on both occasions. Blinding of investigators to trial group allocation was maintained during experiments and outcome assessment. Sequencing of the TCRbeta repertoire served to evaluate the specificity and breadth of SARS-CoV-2-reactive T cell receptors following Ad26.COV2.S vaccination. A total of approximately 30 samples were included in the TCR-sequenced set, comprising roughly 20 Ad26.COV2.S vaccine recipients, 5 placebo recipients and 8 SARS-CoV-2 convalescent individuals.

What the research found in general, with its limitations: Substantial breadth of spike-specific CD8+ and CD4+ T cell responses was reported after vaccination. Compared with placebo recipients, Ad26.COV2.S recipients showed higher spike-specific TCR breadth (P = 0.0014). Vaccine and placebo recipients had similar non-spike TCR breadth, a finding consistent with the vaccine containing only spike. According to the authors, total T cell responses may have been underestimated by the TCR breadth and depth analyses. The study was not powered for comparison of responses between vaccine doses or regimens.

Worth noting for this clone: It lacks a known antigen. There are no base qualities to consult, and no much larger clone falls within one base. Distinct nucleotide sequences in the sample also encode this CDR3.

The sample's treatment or condition label is to be understood as: about 20 received Ad26.COV2.S at low or high dose, single or two shots; several received placebo; per-sample allocation not given. For vaccine and placebo recipients, repertoires were sequenced using samples collected on day 63 after the first injection. In Cohort 1b, around 23 adults aged 18-55 years were enrolled at a single site in Boston, USA, between 29 July and 7 August 2020. Ad26.COV2.S consisted of a replication-incompetent adenovirus type 26 vector by which a prefusion-stabilized SARS-CoV-2 spike protein from the original Wuhan strain was expressed. TCRbeta CDR3 regions were sequenced with the immunoSEQ Assay. After extraction, genomic DNA underwent amplification by bias-controlled multiplex PCR, followed by high-throughput sequencing. In the authors' own workflow: Collapsing and filtering of sequences were performed to quantify the absolute abundance of each unique TCRbeta CDR3 region. T cell fraction was estimated by normalizing TCRbeta template counts to usable DNA, with usable DNA measured through amplification of reference genes found in all nucleated cells. Repertoire TCRs were annotated as SARS-CoV-2-specific by exact matching of V gene, CDR3 amino acid sequence and J gene to a known reactive TCR set. The reference SARS-CoV-2 TCR set was obtained from MIRA and was filtered for enrichment in COVID-19-positive ImmuneCODE repertoires, whereby public or cross-reactive TCRs were removed. Using the MIRA antigens, annotated TCRs were further analysed by specific ORF or by position within an ORF. Breadth was defined as the number of annotated unique rearrangements divided by the total number of unique productive rearrangements, and depth was defined as the summed frequency of the annotated unique rearrangements. TCR breadth was compared between groups using two-sided Wilcoxon rank-sum tests. TCRdb retrieved this table from immuneACCESS and kept in-frame rearrangements only. Not all clones are present; in checked studies, unresolved V genes account for under half, and no reason is known for the remainder. That table is the source of V, J and clone size, and D and trimming were worked out from the DNA. For this sample the table gives hundreds of thousands of clones, of which 80% to 90% were detected only once. The ten largest account for approximately 1.5% of the sample.

Including cysteine and phenylalanine, the CDR3 has 12 amino acids. Only the CDR3 portion is preserved as DNA: 36 bases, with reading frame beginning at the first base. Relative to germline, V is 3 bases shorter and J is 4 bases shorter, with 3 bases between their ends. This sample comprised peripheral blood, obtained in a trial of Ad26.COV2.S vaccine versus placebo. The sequence is built from TRBV12-3 or TRBV12-4 and TRBJ2-2, with the D gene uncertain. The origin of this receptor is a person aged 18 to 59 who received the Ad26.COV2.S COVID-19 vaccine or a placebo. The nucleotides read TGTGCCAGCAGTTTTGGCACCGGGGAGCTGTTTTTT. It specifies CASSFGTGELFF.